These 13 T cell receptor beta chains originate from one sample sequenced in a study of blood T cell repertoires in COVID-19. Generated by immunoSEQ multiplex PCR, the TCRdb table keeps only in-frame clones and is missing some. The data contain roughly 140,000 clones, roughly nine tenths of them singletons. Sample: peripheral blood. These receptors were collected from a woman aged 60-75 years with active COVID-19.

The V and J genes are TRBV4-2 and TRBJ1-1, with D hard to call. V lost 0 bases and J 1 base, leaving 6 bases between the germline ends. The V gene's germline CDR1 is LGHNA and CDR2 YNFKEQ. The CDR3 contains 14 residues. The CDR3 nucleotides are TGTGCCAGCAGCCAAGATGGCGGGAACACTGAAGCTTTCTTT. It is translated as CASSQDGGNTEAFF.

This clone has only a few counts. V gene TRBV5-1 combines with J gene TRBJ2-7; 9 bases map to TRBD1. The CDR3 is made up of 12 amino acids. Germline V CDR1 and CDR2: SGHRS, YFSETQ. The trim removed 3 bases at V and 6 bases at J, leaving 1 base unmatched. The CDR3 nucleotides are TGCGCCAGCAGCTCGACAGGGGGCGAGCAGTACTTC. Amino acid sequence: CASSSTGGEQYF.

The J gene is TRBJ2-3, the V gene TRBV12-5, with D possibly being TRBD1 (6 bases). There are 14 residues in the CDR3. V was shortened by 4 bases and J by 2 bases, with 10 bases between the two germline ends. The V gene's germline CDR1 is LGHNT and CDR2 FRNRAP. In nucleotides, the CDR3 is TGTGCTAGTGGTTCCGGACAGATCACAGATACGCAGTATTTT. Its translation is CASGSGQITDTQYF. Looking up the rest from reference TRBV12-5 and TRBJ2-3 gives the full variable domain: DARVTQTPRHKVTEMGQEVTMRCQPILGHNTVFWYRQTMMQGLELLAYFRNRAPLDDSGMPKDRFSAEMPDATLATLKIQPSEPRDSAVYFCASGSGQITDTQYFGPGTRLTVL.

The chain combines TRBV28 with TRBJ1-1, with TRBD1 as a possible D gene (5 bases). The CDR3 runs to 13 residues. Looked up from germline, CDR1 is MDHEN and CDR2 is SYDVKM. Deletions cut 5 bases from V and 5 bases from J, with 12 bases between. CDR3 in DNA: TGTGCCAGCAGTATCTGGGAGGGGACTGAAGCTTTCTTT. Translating gives CASSIWEGTEAFF.

In this sample, this clone turned up once. This rearrangement joins TRBV11-3 to TRBJ2-2, with a weak D call TRBD2 (6 bases). The CDR3 is 15 amino acids. Germline values: CDR1 SGHNT, CDR2 YENEEA. The V end lost 5 bases, the J end lost 7 bases, and 17 bases lay between the germline ends. For the CDR3, the DNA is TGTGCCAGCAGCGGTGGAGGAGGGCTCGGCGGGGAGCTGTTTTTT. It yields the protein CASSGGGGLGGELFF.

The chain joins TRBV5-4 to TRBJ2-7; 10 bases line up with TRBD1. The CDR3 has 14 amino acids. The V gene end was trimmed by 4 bases and the J gene end by 5 bases; junction bases not matched to a gene: 6. Germline loops: CDR1 SGHNT, CDR2 YYREEE (reference sequence). The CDR3: CASSHDRGPNEQYF. The CDR3 nucleotides read TGTGCCAGCAGCCACGACAGGGGGCCTAACGAGCAGTACTTC.

The rearrangement uses TRBV5-1 and TRBJ1-3; 8 bases line up with TRBD1. Germline CDR1 is SGHRS and CDR2 is YFSETQ. V was pared by 4 bases and J by 0 bases, with 3 bases of the junction left unmatched. The CDR3 runs to 15 residues. The CDR3 loop reads CASSRTGPSGNTIYF. The CDR3 bases are TGCGCCAGCAGCCGGACAGGGCCCTCTGGAAACACCATATATTTT.

The chain has TRBV19 and TRBJ1-1, with a weak D call TRBD1 (5 bases). The germline V gene has CDR1 LNHDA and CDR2 SQIVND (reference sequence). Trimming removed 3 bases at V and 1 base at J, with 12 bases between. The CDR3 consists of 15 residues. The CDR3 spells CASSIYQGPNTEAFF. The CDR3 DNA reads as TGTGCCAGTAGTATTTATCAGGGCCCGAACACTGAAGCTTTCTTT.

This chain connects TRBV28 to TRBJ1-5, with 7 bases that match TRBD1. CDR1 and CDR2 from the germline V gene are MDHEN and SYDVKM. The CDR3 sequence is 14 residues long. V lost 5 bases and J lost 2; bases outside the gene matches: 3. The DNA for the CDR3 is TGTGCCAGCAGTCCAGACAGGGGCAATCAGCCCCAGCATTTT. It translates to CASSPDRGNQPQHF.

The chain is built from TRBV19 and TRBJ2-2; no clear D. Between the trimmed V and J ends, which lost 1 base and 0 bases, there was a span of 18 bases. The CDR3 covers 19 residues. Germline CDR1 LNHDA, CDR2 SQIVND (reference sequence). CDR3 nucleotide sequence: TGTGCCAGTAGTATAGGGCCCAGGCCTCCTACATCGAACACCGGGGAGCTGTTTTTT. Protein sequence: CASSIGPRPPTSNTGELFF.

The J gene is TRBJ2-7, the V gene TRBV11-3; 11 nucleotides align to TRBD2. Germline lookup yields CDR1 SGHNT and CDR2 YENEEA. V lost 3 bases to trimming and J lost 5 bases; unmatched junction nucleotides: 3. The CDR3 runs 14 residues. The CDR3 reads CASSFSGRVDEQYF. For the CDR3, the DNA is TGTGCCAGCAGCTTTAGCGGGAGGGTGGACGAGCAGTACTTC.

The CDR3 sequence is CTSPPTSERRESRGGEQFF. CDR3 DNA sequence: TGCACCAGCCCCCCGACGTCCGAGAGGCGGGAAAGTAGAGGCGGTGAGCAGTTCTTC. The chain couples TRBV1 to TRBJ2-1; TRBD2, the D gene given by the table, was not confirmed from the DNA. TRBV1 is designated a pseudogene. CDR3 length: 19 residues.

This chain joins TRBV19 and TRBJ2-3, with 11 bases lining up with TRBD1. CDR1 is LNHDA and CDR2 is SQIVND in the germline V gene (reference sequence). This CDR3 spans 15 amino acids. Losses at the gene ends were 2 bases for V and 6 bases for J; bases not matched to a gene: 4. The CDR3 loop reads CASSIRTGGADTQYF. The CDR3 nucleotides are TGTGCCAGTAGTATAAGGACAGGGGGCGCGGATACGCAGTATTTT.